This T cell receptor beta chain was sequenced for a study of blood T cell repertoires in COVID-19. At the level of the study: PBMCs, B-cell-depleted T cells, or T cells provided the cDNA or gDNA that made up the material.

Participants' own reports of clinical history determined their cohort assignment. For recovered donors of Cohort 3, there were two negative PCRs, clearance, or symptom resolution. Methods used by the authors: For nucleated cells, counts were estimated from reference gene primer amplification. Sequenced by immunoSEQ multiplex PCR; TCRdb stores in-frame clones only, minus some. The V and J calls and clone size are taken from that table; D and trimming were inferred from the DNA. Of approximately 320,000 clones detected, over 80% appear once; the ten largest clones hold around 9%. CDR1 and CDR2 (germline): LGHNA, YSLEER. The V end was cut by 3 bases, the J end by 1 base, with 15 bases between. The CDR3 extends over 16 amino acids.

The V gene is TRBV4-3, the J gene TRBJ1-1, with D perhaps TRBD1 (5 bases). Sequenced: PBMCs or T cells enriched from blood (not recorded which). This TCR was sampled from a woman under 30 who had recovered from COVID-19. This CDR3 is CASSQTLARANTEAFF. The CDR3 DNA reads TGCGCCAGCAGCCAGACTCTCGCCAGGGCGAACACTGAAGCTTTCTTT.